This T cell receptor beta chain came from a study of cytomegalovirus exposure and HLA in healthy donors. With 60 Vbeta and 13 Jbeta primers, the PCR was carried out. In the authors' workflow: Roughly 11 million shared chains were among the roughly 78 million unique TCR beta chains that a later analysis counted. Profiled with immunoSEQ multiplex PCR; TCRdb holds only in-frame clones, not every one. From that table come the V and J calls and clone size; the DNA was used to work out D and trimming. The sample lists 150,000 or so clones; over 75% were seen once. Notes on the study in general: On later analysis, the bulk of CMV-associated TCR beta chains appeared to be HLA-restricted. It was likely that a cluster of highly shared sequence variants was a sequencing artifact.

The CDR3 extends over 17 amino acids. Per germline, CDR1 SGHAT and CDR2 FQNNGV. The table lists this clone with a few counts. As yet, its antigen is unknown. The germline gene is not matched at one end of the junction; a read error may be the cause. The specimen was PBMCs. The origin of this receptor is a man between 35 and 55 years old in good health and CMV-seropositive. The genes are TRBV11-2 and TRBJ2-4; 7 bases agree with TRBD1. The CDR3 sequence is CASSAIQGPRAKNSQYF. In DNA, the CDR3 is TGTGCCAGCAGCGCGATACAGGGGCCTCGAGCCAAAAACAGTCAGTACTTC.